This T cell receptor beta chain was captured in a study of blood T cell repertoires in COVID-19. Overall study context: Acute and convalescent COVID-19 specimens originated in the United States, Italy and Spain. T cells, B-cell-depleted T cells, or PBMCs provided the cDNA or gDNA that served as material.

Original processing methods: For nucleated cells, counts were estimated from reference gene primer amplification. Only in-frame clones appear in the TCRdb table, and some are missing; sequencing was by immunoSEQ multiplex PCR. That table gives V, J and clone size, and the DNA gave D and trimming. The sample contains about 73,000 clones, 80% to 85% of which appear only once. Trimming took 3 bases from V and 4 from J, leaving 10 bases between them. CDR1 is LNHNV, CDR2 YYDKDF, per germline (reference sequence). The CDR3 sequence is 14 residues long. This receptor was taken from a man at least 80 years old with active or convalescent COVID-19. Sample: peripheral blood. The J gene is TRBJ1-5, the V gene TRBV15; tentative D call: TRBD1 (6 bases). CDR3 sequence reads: CATSRLGGNQPQHF. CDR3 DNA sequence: TGTGCCACCAGCAGGCTAGGGGGAAATCAGCCCCAGCATTTT.